A single sample gave rise to the 25 T cell receptor beta chains below, sequenced in a study of blood T cell repertoires in COVID-19. Produced via immunoSEQ multiplex PCR; TCRdb's table is partial and in-frame only. Altogether about 57,000 clones are present, around 80% being singletons, with the ten largest covering approximately 20%. Sequencing was carried out using peripheral blood. These receptors all come from an older woman with acute or convalescent COVID-19.

The chain joins TRBV9 to TRBJ1-2, with D hard to call. The germline CDR1 and CDR2 sequences are SGDLS and YYNGEE. Trimming shortened V by 3 bases and J by 4 bases, and 10 bases separated the two germline ends. The CDR3 is 13 residues long. Written as DNA, the CDR3 is TGTGCCAGCAGCGCGACACCCAGCTATGGCTACACCTTC. Translating it yields CASSATPSYGYTF.

V is TRBV12-3 or TRBV12-4 and J is TRBJ1-1; maybe TRBD1 (6 bases). The CDR3 is 12 residues long. V lost 6 bases and J lost 4, with 9 bases in between. The CDR3 DNA follows: TGTGCCAGCAGGACAGGTAGCACTGAAGCTTTCTTT. Its protein is CASRTGSTEAFF.

The rearrangement uses TRBV30 and TRBJ2-3, with D perhaps matching TRBD1 (5 bases). Trimming stripped 4 bases from V and 2 bases from J, with 10 bases between. CDR1 and CDR2 (germline): GTSNPN, SVGIG (reference sequence). This CDR3 region has 13 residues. The CDR3 coding sequence is TGTGCCTGGAACGTAGGGGACACAGATACGCAGTATTTT. This gives the protein CAWNVGDTDTQYF.

This chain joins TRBV6-6 and TRBJ1-1; D perhaps matches TRBD1 (5 bases). V lost 5 bases to trimming and J lost 0 bases, with 16 bases between them. Germline V lookup: CDR1 MNHNY, CDR2 SVGAGI (reference sequence). The CDR3 is made up of 16 amino acids. The CDR3: CASSGGGTQMNTEAFF. CDR3 in DNA: TGTGCCAGCAGTGGCGGAGGGACCCAAATGAACACTGAAGCTTTCTTT.

This clone was found once. The chain combines TRBV30 with TRBJ1-6, with TRBD1 identical over 10 bases. V lost 3 bases to trimming and J lost 10 bases; unmatched junction nucleotides: 6. Germline CDR1 reads GTSNPN; CDR2 reads SVGIG (reference sequence). The CDR3 sequence is 14 residues long. The CDR3 reads CAWRGTGAASPLHF. DNA for the CDR3: TGTGCCTGGAGGGGGACAGGGGCTGCCTCACCCCTCCACTTT.

This clone was seen a handful of times. The chain is built from TRBV10-1 and TRBJ2-2; the D is unclear. Trimming removed 2 bases from V and 5 bases from J, with 9 bases in between. The V gene's germline CDR1 is WNHNN and CDR2 SYGVQD (reference sequence). This CDR3 region has 14 residues. The CDR3 loop reads CASSEVPSTGELFF. The CDR3 DNA reads as TGCGCCAGCAGTGAGGTCCCCTCGACCGGGGAGCTGTTTTTT.

This chain's CDR3 is CASSPVAGALAGQYF. In nucleotides, the CDR3 is TGTGCCAGCAGCCCCGTAGCGGGGGCCCTGGCGGGGCAGTACTTC. The chain couples TRBV7-2 to TRBJ2-7; 9 nucleotides agree with TRBD2. Germline V CDR1 and CDR2: SGHTA, FQGNSA. V was pared by 5 bases and J by 9 bases, with 14 bases of the junction left unmatched. The CDR3 covers 15 residues.

The CDR3 DNA is TGTGCCTGGAGTGTAGCCCTCGGACAGGGGCAGGGCTACACCTTC. It translates to CAWSVALGQGQGYTF. The rearrangement links TRBV30 to TRBJ1-2, with TRBD1 identical over 9 bases. CDR3 length: 15 amino acids. The junction had 10 bases not matched to a gene; V was cut back by 0 bases and J by 8 bases. The germline V gene encodes CDR1 GTSNPN and CDR2 SVGIG (reference sequence).

Only a few counts were recorded for this clone. The chain links TRBV27 to TRBJ1-5; possibly TRBD1 for D (6 bases). V gave up 4 bases and J gave up 5 bases, with 12 bases separating them. Germline CDR1 and CDR2: MNHEY and SMNVEV (reference sequence). There are 14 residues in the CDR3. CDR3 nucleotides: TGTGCCAGCAGTTCGGGACAAAGTTATCAGCCCCAGCATTTT. This codes for CASSSGQSYQPQHF.

This clone was picked up one time. V usage is TRBV12-3 or TRBV12-4 and J usage is TRBJ1-1, with 9 bases aligning to TRBD1. Trimming took 7 bases from V and 5 from J; bases not matched to a gene: 5. The CDR3 has 13 residues. The CDR3 here is CASTRDRATEAFF. The CDR3 bases are TGTGCCAGCACGCGGGACAGGGCAACTGAAGCTTTCTTT.

V gene TRBV5-6 combines with J gene TRBJ1-1, with no clear D. V shed 0 bases and J shed 4 bases, with 19 bases lying between them. The CDR3 has 17 residues. Germline V lookup: CDR1 SGHDT, CDR2 YYEEEE. CDR3 region: CASSLVGDARGSTEAFF. In DNA form, the CDR3 reads TGTGCCAGCAGCTTGGTAGGTGACGCACGGGGAAGCACTGAAGCTTTCTTT. Using reference TRBV5-6 and TRBJ1-1 for the parts outside the CDR3, the full variable domain is DAGVTQSPTHLIKTRGQQVTLRCSPKSGHDTVSWYQQALGQGPQFIFQYYEEEERQRGNFPDRFSGHQFPNYSSELNVNALLLGDSALYLCASSLVGDARGSTEAFFGQGTRLTVV.

This clone has a single count. This chain connects TRBV18 to TRBJ1-1; D call uncertain. Germline V gives CDR1 KGHSH, CDR2 LQKENI. Trimming stripped 5 bases from V and 7 bases from J, with 20 bases between. The CDR3 has 15 residues. This CDR3 is CASSDPGGDPFEAFF. The CDR3 DNA reads TGTGCCAGCTCAGACCCGGGAGGAGACCCGTTTGAAGCTTTCTTT.

The gene calls are TRBV6-5 and TRBJ1-3, with D possibly matching TRBD1 (6 bases). Trimming left V 4 bases short and J 2 bases short, with 12 bases between. Germline values: CDR1 MNHEY, CDR2 SVGAGI. The CDR3 covers 15 residues. Here the CDR3 DNA reads TGTGCCAGCAGTTTACAGGGTACGGCTGGAAACACCATATATTTT. Protein product: CASSLQGTAGNTIYF.

J is TRBJ2-3 and V is TRBV2, with D possibly being TRBD1 (6 bases). V lost 4 bases and J 2 bases, leaving 22 bases between the germline ends. CDR3 size: 18 residues. Germline-derived CDR1 and CDR2 are SNHLY and FYNNEI. CDR3 sequence (DNA): TGTGCCAGCAGTGTAACGGTGGCTGGGCAGGGGCTCACAGATACGCAGTATTTT. It codes for CASSVTVAGQGLTDTQYF. Based on the CDR3 plus reference TRBV2 and TRBJ2-3, the full variable domain is EPEVTQTPSHQVTQMGQEVILRCVPISNHLYFYWYRQILGQKVEFLVSFYNNEISEKSEIFDDQFSVERPDGSNFTLKIRSTKLEDSAMYFCASSVTVAGQGLTDTQYFGPGTRLTVL.

This clone has more than one count but fewer than ten. This chain joins TRBV18 and TRBJ2-7, with 10 positions matching TRBD1. Germline CDR1 is KGHSH and CDR2 is LQKENI. This CDR3 has 14 residues. V lost 3 bases and J lost 7; bases outside the gene matches: 6. The CDR3 bases are TGTGCCAGCTCACCGGGACAGGGGACTGGAGAGCAGTACTTC. Protein sequence: CASSPGQGTGEQYF. Full variable domain (outside the CDR3, taken from reference TRBV18 and TRBJ2-7): NAGVMQNPRHLVRRRGQEARLRCSPMKGHSHVYWYRQLPEEGLKFMVYLQKENIIDESGMPKERFSAEFPKEGPSILRIQQVVRGDSAAYFCASSPGQGTGEQYFGPGTRLTVT.

The J gene is TRBJ1-1, the V gene TRBV15, with D maybe TRBD1 (5 bases). Germline CDR1 and CDR2: LNHNV and YYDKDF (reference sequence). The CDR3 totals 15 residues. Trimming left V 9 bases short and J 5 bases short, with 22 bases between. CDR3 sequence (DNA): TGTGCCACGAAGGACACTTGGGTCAACGGGACTGAAGCTTTCTTT. Translating it yields CATKDTWVNGTEAFF.

The chain carries TRBV5-5 and TRBJ1-4, with no clear D. Germline loops: CDR1 SGHKS, CDR2 YYEKEE (reference sequence). V lost 1 base and J lost 8, with 12 bases in between. The CDR3 sequence is 14 residues long. This CDR3 reads CASSLLELNEKLFF. The CDR3 nucleotides are TGTGCCAGCAGCTTGCTAGAACTAAACGAAAAACTGTTTTTT. Together with reference TRBV5-5 and TRBJ1-4, the CDR3 gives the full variable domain: DAGVTQSPTHLIKTRGQQVTLRCSPISGHKSVSWYQQVLGQGPQFIFQYYEKEERGRGNFPDRFSARQFPNYSSELNVNALLLGDSALYLCASSLLELNEKLFFGSGTQLSVL.

This chain uses TRBV11-2 with TRBJ1-3; D is perhaps TRBD1 (6 bases). V was shortened by 6 bases and J by 2 bases, with 11 bases between the two germline ends. CDR1 and CDR2 from the germline V gene are SGHAT and FQNNGV. CDR3 length: 14 residues. In DNA form, the CDR3 reads TGTGCCAGCAGACCTTCAGGGGCTGGAAACACCATATATTTT. Translating gives CASRPSGAGNTIYF.

The V and J genes are TRBV6-1 and TRBJ1-5, with D hard to call. Germline V gene data show CDR1 as MNHNS and CDR2 as SASEGT. The CDR3 is made up of 11 amino acids. Trimming removed 6 bases from V and 10 bases from J, with 10 bases in between. The CDR3 region is CASRESGPQHF. CDR3 DNA: TGTGCCAGCAGAGAATCGGGTCCCCAGCATTTT.

The chain couples TRBV7-9 to TRBJ1-4; D is undetermined. The CDR3 runs to 15 residues. From germline, CDR1 is SEHNR and CDR2 FQNEAQ (reference sequence). Trimming removed 4 bases at V and 7 bases at J, with 16 bases between. The CDR3 is CASSSPSGWVEKLFF. CDR3 nucleotides: TGTGCCAGCAGCTCTCCCTCCGGGTGGGTTGAAAAACTGTTTTTT. The complete variable domain, with remaining parts taken from reference TRBV7-9 and TRBJ1-4, reads DTGVSQNPRHKITKRGQNVTFRCDPISEHNRLYWYRQTLGQGPEFLTYFQNEAQLEKSRLLSDRFSAERPKGSFSTLEIQRTEQGDSAMYLCASSSPSGWVEKLFFGSGTQLSVL.

This clone was seen only a few times. V gene TRBV18 combines with J gene TRBJ1-4; 7 bases align to TRBD1. The CDR3 sequence is 14 residues long. Looked up from germline, CDR1 is KGHSH and CDR2 is LQKENI. With 5 bases clipped from V and 8 bases from J, the junction kept 8 bases outside the gene matches. CDR3 DNA sequence: TGTGCCAGCTCAGCCGACAGGGTAGAGGAAAAACTGTTTTTT. Translating gives CASSADRVEEKLFF.

This clone showed up just a few times. The V and J genes are TRBV12-3 or TRBV12-4 and TRBJ1-2; 7 bases align to TRBD1. The junction had 5 bases not matched to a gene; V was cut back by 6 bases and J by 7 bases. This CDR3 region has 12 residues. Here the CDR3 DNA reads TGTGCCAGCAGGGAGGGACAGTCTGGCTACACCTTC. Amino acid sequence: CASREGQSGYTF.

The gene calls are TRBV30 and TRBJ1-1, with TRBD1 matching 7 bases. The germline V gene has CDR1 GTSNPN and CDR2 SVGIG (reference sequence). The CDR3 totals 13 residues. Trimming at V came to 3 bases and at J to 1 base, leaving 2 bases not matched to a gene. CDR3 in DNA: TGTGCCTGGAGCACAGGGGAGAACACTGAAGCTTTCTTT. It codes for CAWSTGENTEAFF.

This chain connects TRBV2 to TRBJ2-1; 9 bases agree with TRBD1. CDR1 is SNHLY, CDR2 FYNNEI, per germline. The CDR3 loop spans 15 amino acids. V was pared by 7 bases and J by 5 bases, with 9 bases of the junction left unmatched. This CDR3 is CASNPGTGSNNEQFF. CDR3 sequence (DNA): TGTGCCAGCAACCCGGGGACAGGGTCGAACAATGAGCAGTTCTTC.

The chain links TRBV6-2 or TRBV6-3 to TRBJ2-3; 8 bases match TRBD2. Germline V lookup: CDR1 MNHEY, CDR2 SVGEGT. The CDR3 has 19 residues. With V trimmed by 0 bases and J by 0 bases, 11 bases remained unmatched. CDR3 DNA sequence: TGTGCCAGCAGTTACTCGAAGAGCGGGGGAACGTCTAGCACAGATACGCAGTATTTT. This translates into CASSYSKSGGTSSTDTQYF.